The present T cell receptor (beta chain) was sequenced within a study of Tregs in tolerant kidney transplant recipients (dated by TCRdb to about 2019). About the investigation overall: Before combined kidney and bone marrow transplantation, this study identified donor-specific regulatory T cells using TCRbeta sequencing and then followed those same cells after transplant. TCRbeta repertoire sequencing was used in a few healthy controls to compare several methods for expanding Tregs specific for an allogeneic donor. Broad study findings and their caveats: The most biologically relevant and donor-specific TCRbeta repertoire appeared to be identified by expanding Tregs with activated donor B cells. Although technical replication error seemed to be minimal, the question of biological reproducibility was not addressed directly. Because the study included only a small number of patients, the results must be confirmed in larger populations and under other immunosuppression protocols.

For TCRbeta CDR3 sequencing, genomic DNA was extracted from sorted cells using the QIAGEN DNeasy Blood and Tissue Kit. High-throughput TCRbeta CDR3 sequencing was carried out commercially through immunoSEQ, with PCR amplification with bias correction and internal controls included. The authors processed their data as follows. Unique productive TCRbeta sequences were defined by CDR3 nucleotide sequence where primers matched, otherwise by CDR3 amino acid sequence with Vbeta and Jbeta genes. As a correction for sorting error, sequences shared between sorted populations at a frequency ratio of 2:1 or less were discarded, and the remaining shared sequences were assigned to the higher population. Donor-reactive sequences were defined as at least 5-fold expanded in CFSE-low cells versus unstimulated cells, with frequency of at least 0.01% in CFSE-low cells. Repertoire divergence was quantified by Jensen-Shannon divergence using the top 100 TCRbeta sequences ranked by frequency. For any sample with multiple sequencing runs, sorting error was corrected in each run separately before the runs were pooled. TCRdb limited this immuneACCESS table to in-frame rearrangements with V and J called. A share of clones is missing; checked studies link under half to unresolved V genes, and the rest is unexplained. That table supplies the V and J calls and clone size; D and trimming were determined from the DNA. The sample includes roughly 70,000 clones, with 84% observed a single time. Approximately 4.8% of the sample lies in the top ten.

Thawed PBMCs were FACS-sorted into unstimulated Tregs (CD4+CD25+CD127-), CD4+ non-Tregs (CD4+CD25-), CD4 cells and CD8 cells. Blood from healthy controls was obtained either as purchased buffy coats or from healthy volunteers. Healthy control blood was separated into PBMCs by Ficoll density gradient and cryopreserved, and patient PBMCs were collected both before and after transplant. As concerns this clone: The antigen it binds to is not known. No much larger clone exists at a distance of one base, and base qualities are not known.

V is pared back by 3 bases and J by 1 base, with 12 bases lying between the germline termini. Looking up the germline V gene yields CDR1 LGHNT and CDR2 FRNRAP. The CDR3 sequence holds 15 residues, the cysteine and phenylalanine included. Only CDR3 DNA remains: 45 bases, in frame from the first base. The sequence came from a human donor in good health. Sequencing input: CD4+ T cells from blood. The chain uses TRBV12-5 and TRBJ1-1; TRBD1 is perhaps the D gene, given 6 matching bases. The CDR3: CASGFISGQNTEAFF. The bases are TGTGCTAGTGGTTTTATCTCGGGACAGAACACTGAAGCTTTCTTT. Beyond the CDR3, the reference TRBV12-5 and TRBJ1-1 genes provide the residues; the full variable domain reads: DARVTQTPRHKVTEMGQEVTMRCQPILGHNTVFWYRQTMMQGLELLAYFRNRAPLDDSGMPKDRFSAEMPDATLATLKIQPSEPRDSAVYFCASGFISGQNTEAFFGQGTRLTVV.